Shown below are 26 T cell receptor beta chains from a single sample sequenced in a study of T-cell memory formation after mild COVID-19. MiXCR was run by TCRdb on the 5' RACE reads, yielding one entry per CDR3 protein. The data hold hundreds of thousands of distinct CDR3 sequences, with about 20% observed a single time. Specimen: PBMCs or a T cell subset sorted from them (not recorded which). The receptors stem from an adult woman who had mild COVID-19 (a few samples of this study predate the infection). Cell type and time point are not known.

This chain connects TRBV20-1 to TRBJ2-4, with 7 bases that match TRBD2. CDR1 is DFQATT and CDR2 is SNEGSKA in the germline V gene (reference sequence). This CDR3 contains 15 residues. V trimming: 0 bases; J trimming: 5 bases; junction bases outside the gene matches: 7. The CDR3 protein is CSARDNGLAENIQYF. CDR3 coding DNA: TGCAGTGCTAGAGATAATGGCCTAGCGGAAAACATTCAGTACTTC.

The chain joins TRBV24-1 to TRBJ2-1; no definite D call. Deletions cut 0 bases from V and 0 bases from J, with 8 bases between. From germline, CDR1 is KGHDR and CDR2 SFDVKD. CDR3 length: 16 residues. This CDR3 is CATSDLTAGSYNEQFF. The CDR3 DNA sequence: TGTGCCACCAGTGATTTGACGGCAGGCTCCTACAATGAGCAGTTCTTC.

In this sample, this clonotype turned up a few times. This rearrangement joins TRBV20-1 to TRBJ2-1; TRBD1 matches 9 bases. This CDR3 spans 17 amino acids. With V trimmed by 0 bases and J by 1 base, 7 bases remained unmatched. CDR1 is DFQATT, CDR2 SNEGSKA, per germline (reference sequence). CDR3 bases: TGCAGTGCTAGAGATGGTAGGGACAGGGAGTCCTACAATGAGCAGTTCTTC. Translation gives CSARDGRDRESYNEQFF.

This clonotype was seen only a few times. The chain recombines TRBV20-1 with TRBJ2-4; possible D gene TRBD1, 6 bases. The CDR3 is made up of 14 amino acids. Germline V gene sequence: CDR1 DFQATT, CDR2 SNEGSKA (reference sequence). V was shortened by 4 bases and J by 0 bases, with 10 bases between the two germline ends. CDR3 bases: TGCAGTGCTACAGGGGCCCTAGCCAAAAACATTCAGTACTTC. Its translation is CSATGALAKNIQYF.

This clonotype was counted a few times. CDR3 bases: TGCAGTGCTAGCCTAAAGTGGTTGGCGGGGGGCCCTCAAGAGACCCAGTACTTC. Its translation is CSASLKWLAGGPQETQYF. The rearrangement joins TRBV20-1 to TRBJ2-5; 8 nucleotides match TRBD2. The CDR3 extends over 18 amino acids. V lost 3 bases, J lost 2 bases, and 17 bases stayed unmatched. Germline values: CDR1 DFQATT, CDR2 SNEGSKA (reference sequence).

The chain couples TRBV15 to TRBJ2-3, with D possibly TRBD2 on 6 matching bases. Germline V gene lookup returns CDR1 LNHNV and CDR2 YYDKDF (reference sequence). The V and J ends lost 1 base and 2 bases respectively, with 10 bases between them. This CDR3 is 15 amino acids long. CDR3 in amino acids: CATSRVAELTDTQYF. CDR3 nucleotide sequence: TGTGCCACCAGCAGAGTAGCGGAGCTCACAGATACGCAGTATTTT.

This chain uses TRBV7-9 with TRBJ2-7; TRBD2 matches at 7 bases. V was clipped by 5 bases and J by 4 bases; unmatched bases: 11. CDR1 is SEHNR and CDR2 is FQNEAQ in the germline V gene (reference sequence). This CDR3 contains 15 residues. For the CDR3, the DNA is TGTGCCAGCAGCCAAACTAGCGTTTCTCTATACGAGCAGTACTTC. Amino acids: CASSQTSVSLYEQYF.

This rearrangement joins TRBV20-1 to TRBJ2-7; a weak D match, TRBD1 (6 bases). Germline loops: CDR1 DFQATT, CDR2 SNEGSKA (reference sequence). The CDR3 contains 13 residues. With 4 bases removed from V and 3 bases from J, the gap between germline ends came to 13 bases. CDR3 sequence (DNA): TGCAGTGCTACCCAGGGGTCCAACTACGAGCAGTACTTC. Protein: CSATQGSNYEQYF.

This sequence joins TRBV7-3 and TRBJ2-3; 7 bases align to TRBD1. The V gene end was trimmed by 7 bases and the J gene end by 1 base; junction bases not matched to a gene: 5. From germline, CDR1 is SGHTA and CDR2 FQGTGA. This CDR3 has 14 residues. The CDR3 DNA reads as TGTGCCAGCATCTTCCAGGGGGGCACAGATACGCAGTATTTT. The encoded protein is CASIFQGGTDTQYF. The variable domain in full, completed from reference TRBV7-3 and TRBJ2-3, reads GAGVSQTPSNKVTEKGKYVELRCDPISGHTALYWYRQSLGQGPEFLIYFQGTGAADDSGLPNDRFFAVRPEGSVSTLKIQRTERGDSAVYLCASIFQGGTDTQYFGPGTRLTVL.

The gene calls are TRBV6-6 and TRBJ1-1; the D gene is possibly TRBD1 (5 bases). Germline loops: CDR1 MNHNY, CDR2 SVGAGI (reference sequence). V was shortened by 6 bases and J by 4 bases, with 21 bases between the two germline ends. CDR3 length equals 16 residues. The DNA for the CDR3 is TGTGCCAGCAGCCACCCATTAGGGGCCATATTCACTGAAGCTTTCTTT. It translates to CASSHPLGAIFTEAFF.

This clonotype came up a few times. V and J are TRBV7-9 and TRBJ2-7; D is unclear. V was cut by 2 bases and J by 6 bases, with 8 bases left in between. This CDR3 contains 12 residues. The germline gives CDR1 SEHNR, CDR2 FQNEAQ (reference sequence). In nucleotides, the CDR3 is TGTGCCAGCAGCTTATGGGGTGGCGAGCAGTACTTC. Encoded protein: CASSLWGGEQYF.

This clonotype turned up a few times. The chain uses TRBV20-1 and TRBJ2-1; possibly TRBD1 or TRBD2 for D (6 bases each). Germline V CDR1 and CDR2: DFQATT, SNEGSKA (reference sequence). CDR3 length equals 14 residues. V lost 5 bases, J lost 6 bases, and 17 bases lay in between. CDR3 in DNA: TGCAGTGCTCCTGACAGGAGGGCGAGCAATGAGCAGTTCTTC. Translation: CSAPDRRASNEQFF.

V gene TRBV29-1 combines with J gene TRBJ2-7, with D tentatively TRBD1 or TRBD2 (6 bases each). This CDR3 spans 13 amino acids. Trimming left V 3 bases short and J 6 bases short, with 15 bases between. Germline V gene data show CDR1 as SQVTM and CDR2 as ANQGSEA. DNA for the CDR3: TGCAGCGTTGACCCTACAGGGCGGGGCGAGCAGTACTTC. Protein sequence: CSVDPTGRGEQYF.

This clonotype was counted a few times. This chain uses TRBV7-6 with TRBJ2-1; D tentatively fits TRBD1 or TRBD2 (5 bases each). The CDR3 length is 14 residues. The ends were cut back, 3 bases at V and 0 bases at J, with 6 bases in the middle. In germline, CDR1 is SGHVS, CDR2 FNYEAQ. CDR3 nucleotides: TGTGCCAGCAGCTTTGGGACCTCCTACAATGAGCAGTTCTTC. Amino acids: CASSFGTSYNEQFF.

J is TRBJ1-2 and V is TRBV5-6, with D possibly matching TRBD1 (6 bases). The CDR3 contains 14 residues. With 0 bases removed from V and 4 bases from J, the gap between germline ends came to 10 bases. Germline-derived CDR1 and CDR2 are SGHDT and YYEEEE. DNA of the CDR3: TGTGCCAGCAGCTTGGGACAGGCGATCTATGGCTACACCTTC. It codes for CASSLGQAIYGYTF. Full variable domain (missing parts from reference TRBV5-6 and TRBJ1-2): DAGVTQSPTHLIKTRGQQVTLRCSPKSGHDTVSWYQQALGQGPQFIFQYYEEEERQRGNFPDRFSGHQFPNYSSELNVNALLLGDSALYLCASSLGQAIYGYTFGSGTRLTVV.

The chain recombines TRBV20-1 with TRBJ2-7; TRBD1 or TRBD2 may be the D gene (5 bases each). Trimming took 6 bases from V and 5 from J, leaving 20 bases between them. Germline CDR1 and CDR2: DFQATT and SNEGSKA (reference sequence). The CDR3 runs to 14 residues. In DNA form, the CDR3 reads TGCAGTGCGGGTCGGGACCGTTTAATCGACGAGCAGTACTTC. Translation gives CSAGRDRLIDEQYF.

This clonotype was found a few times. The chain couples TRBV23-1 to TRBJ2-4; D call uncertain. TRBV23-1 is identified as an open reading frame with a role that is uncertain. The CDR3 extends over 13 amino acids. V dropped 6 bases and J dropped 3 bases, with 9 bases sitting between them. The CDR3 is CASRGPDKNIQYF. Written as DNA, the CDR3 is TGCGCCAGCAGAGGGCCAGACAAAAACATTCAGTACTTC.

This chain joins TRBV5-6 and TRBJ2-4; 12 bases map to TRBD1. Germline assignment: CDR1 SGHDT and CDR2 YYEEEE. After removal of 2 bases from V and 14 bases from J, the junction contained 5 bases not matched to a gene. CDR3 size: 13 residues. CDR3 sequence: CASSFRDRGPKYF. The CDR3 bases are TGTGCCAGCAGCTTCCGGGACAGGGGGCCGAAGTACTTC.

There are a few counts of this clonotype. The rearrangement joins TRBV7-6 to TRBJ2-7; TRBD1 aligns across 10 bases. This CDR3 comprises 15 residues. Germline trimming cut 5 bases from V and 5 bases from J; bases unmatched to any gene: 9. Germline V gene data show CDR1 as SGHVS and CDR2 as FNYEAQ. Written as DNA, the CDR3 is TGTGCCAGCAGCAAATTCCAGACAGGGGGCAACGAGCAGTACTTC. Its translation: CASSKFQTGGNEQYF.

Many counts were recorded for this clonotype. The chain recombines TRBV20-1 with TRBJ2-4, with D perhaps TRBD1 or TRBD2 (5 bases each). The CDR3 consists of 16 residues. The V gene lost 5 bases and the J gene lost 1 base, with 18 bases spanning the gap. CDR1 and CDR2 (germline): DFQATT, SNEGSKA (reference sequence). In DNA, the CDR3 is TGCAGTGCTTCCCGGAAAGGGGCTAGCGCCAAAAACATTCAGTACTTC. Protein sequence: CSASRKGASAKNIQYF.

In this sample, this clonotype turned up a few times. V is TRBV12-3 or TRBV12-4 and J is TRBJ1-1, with D possibly being TRBD1 (5 bases). V was shortened by 5 bases and J by 7 bases, with 8 bases between the two germline ends. The CDR3 covers 11 residues. The CDR3: CASSRDGEAFF. CDR3 in DNA: TGTGCCAGCAGTAGGGACGGTGAAGCTTTCTTT.

The chain recombines TRBV2 with TRBJ2-7; either TRBD1 or TRBD2 may supply D (5 bases each). This CDR3 is 14 amino acids long. Germline V gene data show CDR1 as SNHLY and CDR2 as FYNNEI. Deletions cut 3 bases from V and 6 bases from J, with 15 bases between. This CDR3 reads CASSETDYGREQYF. CDR3 bases: TGTGCCAGCAGTGAGACAGACTATGGTCGCGAGCAGTACTTC.

This clonotype was counted a few times. J is TRBJ2-1 and V is TRBV7-6; 8 bases fit TRBD2. The CDR3 contains 17 residues. Losses at the gene ends were 5 bases for V and 0 bases for J; bases not matched to a gene: 9. Germline V gene data show CDR1 as SGHVS and CDR2 as FNYEAQ. As DNA, the CDR3 is TGTGCCAGCAGCCCAGGCGGCAGCGGGAGCTCCTACAATGAGCAGTTCTTC. It is translated as CASSPGGSGSSYNEQFF.

In this sample, this clonotype turned up a few times. The chain carries TRBV24-1 and TRBJ2-3, with TRBD1 matching 8 bases. Germline V gene sequence: CDR1 KGHDR, CDR2 SFDVKD. V was clipped by 3 bases and J by 3 bases; unmatched bases: 4. CDR3 length equals 15 residues. This chain's CDR3 is CATSDGQGRTDTQYF. The CDR3, as DNA: TGTGCCACCAGTGATGGACAGGGCCGGACAGATACGCAGTATTTT.

This clonotype was recorded a few times. The chain has TRBV7-2 and TRBJ2-3, with 12 positions matching TRBD2. V was clipped by 1 base and J by 4 bases; unmatched bases: 9. CDR1 and CDR2 from the germline V gene are SGHTA and FQGNSA. The CDR3 runs to 18 residues. CDR3 sequence: CASSLGLGLAGRADTQYF. The CDR3 nucleotides are TGTGCCAGCAGCTTAGGGTTGGGACTAGCGGGTAGGGCAGATACGCAGTATTTT.

The V and J genes are TRBV12-5 and TRBJ2-7, with 7 positions matching TRBD2. Germline V lookup: CDR1 LGHNT, CDR2 FRNRAP. This CDR3 region has 14 residues. Trimming took 7 bases from V and 4 from J; bases not matched to a gene: 10. The CDR3 coding sequence is TGTGCTAGTGCAATACTAAGCGGGACGTACGAGCAGTACTTC. Residues: CASAILSGTYEQYF.